Below are 21 T cell receptor beta chains sequenced from a single sample in a study of cytomegalovirus exposure and HLA in healthy donors. Some clones are missing from TCRdb's copy, which holds only in-frame ones; the method was immunoSEQ multiplex PCR. Of some 170,000 clones listed, 85% to 90% were seen once; the top ten hold more than 1.3%. The sequenced material came from PBMCs. Source of these receptors: a woman aged 25-40 years in good health and CMV-seronegative.

This clone was picked up one time. The chain has TRBV4-2 and TRBJ2-2; 9 bases line up with TRBD2. CDR3 length: 17 amino acids. V was clipped by 0 bases and J by 4 bases; unmatched bases: 6. CDR1 is LGHNA and CDR2 is YNFKEQ in the germline V gene. The CDR3 DNA reads as TGTGCCAGCAGCCAAGATCGTCTAGCGGGGAGCACCGGGGAGCTGTTTTTT. Encoded protein: CASSQDRLAGSTGELFF.

The CDR3 coding sequence is TGTGCCAGCAGCCACGGGACAGACTACGAGCAGTACTTC. Translation: CASSHGTDYEQYF. The chain combines TRBV27 with TRBJ2-7; 7 bases are a match to TRBD1. The CDR3 sequence is 13 residues long. Germline trimming cut 6 bases from V and 3 bases from J; bases unmatched to any gene: 5. CDR1 is MNHEY and CDR2 is SMNVEV in the germline V gene (reference sequence).

V usage is TRBV5-4 and J usage is TRBJ2-7, with 11 bases that match TRBD1. The CDR3 covers 15 residues. The trim removed 5 bases at V and 4 bases at J, leaving 8 bases unmatched. Germline CDR1 is SGHNT and CDR2 is YYREEE (reference sequence). As DNA, the CDR3 is TGTGCCAGCAGGCCCGGGACAGGGGGATCATACGAGCAGTACTTC. Protein sequence: CASRPGTGGSYEQYF.

The CDR3 loop is CASSLGGTGGMNTEAFF. CDR3 coding DNA: TGCGCCAGCAGCTTGGGGGGGACAGGGGGCATGAACACTGAAGCTTTCTTT. The chain recombines TRBV5-1 with TRBJ1-1; 12 positions match TRBD1. V dropped 0 bases and J dropped 0; count of bases not matched to a gene: 3. Germline V lookup: CDR1 SGHRS, CDR2 YFSETQ. The CDR3 has 17 amino acids.

V and J are TRBV19 and TRBJ1-4; D is perhaps TRBD1 (6 bases). The length of the CDR3 is 14 residues. V was cut by 4 bases and J by 8 bases, with 14 bases left in between. The V gene's germline CDR1 is LNHDA and CDR2 SQIVND (reference sequence). DNA of the CDR3: TGTGCCAGTAGTACGCTCCGGGACACAGAAAAACTGTTTTTT. Translating gives CASSTLRDTEKLFF.

This clone is a singleton in its sample. V gene TRBV5-1 combines with J gene TRBJ1-2, with D possibly being TRBD1 (5 bases). The V end was cut by 2 bases, the J end by 4 bases, with 18 bases between. CDR1 and CDR2 from the germline V gene are SGHRS and YFSETQ. The CDR3 contains 16 residues. The CDR3: CASSLGSGIGGYGYTF. CDR3 in DNA: TGCGCCAGCAGCTTAGGGTCGGGGATCGGGGGCTATGGCTACACCTTC.

The chain combines TRBV6-1 with TRBJ2-1, with TRBD1 matching 8 bases. V trimming: 4 bases; J trimming: 7 bases; junction bases outside the gene matches: 9. This CDR3 comprises 15 residues. Per the germline V gene, CDR1 is MNHNS and CDR2 is SASEGT. The CDR3 loop is CASSALRTGYNEQFF. In DNA, the CDR3 is TGTGCCAGCAGTGCCCTGCGGACAGGGTATAATGAGCAGTTCTTC.

The rearrangement joins TRBV29-1 to TRBJ2-1, with TRBD2 matching over 7 bases. The V and J ends lost 3 bases and 8 bases, in that order; junction bases with no gene match: 7. Germline CDR1 reads SQVTM; CDR2 reads ANQGSEA. CDR3 length: 13 residues. The chain's CDR3 is CSVEPLGGYEQFF. DNA of the CDR3: TGCAGCGTTGAGCCCCTGGGGGGGTATGAGCAGTTCTTC.

V and J are TRBV7-9 and TRBJ1-1; 9 nucleotides line up with TRBD1. The J segment lost 3 bases and the V segment lost 4 bases, leaving 6 bases of the junction unmatched. CDR3 length: 15 residues. Germline V gene data show CDR1 as SEHNR and CDR2 as FQNEAQ (reference sequence). The CDR3 bases are TGTGCCAGCAGCTCCCCGGGACAGGGTTACACTGAAGCTTTCTTT. Its translation is CASSSPGQGYTEAFF. Combining the CDR3 with reference TRBV7-9 and TRBJ1-1 gives the whole variable domain DTGVSQNPRHKITKRGQNVTFRCDPISEHNRLYWYRQTLGQGPEFLTYFQNEAQLEKSRLLSDRFSAERPKGSFSTLEIQRTEQGDSAMYLCASSSPGQGYTEAFFGQGTRLTVV.

Comments on this clone: This specimen includes other DNA sequences encoding the same CDR3. V usage is TRBV19 and J usage is TRBJ1-1, with 10 bases that match TRBD1. The germline V gene has CDR1 LNHDA and CDR2 SQIVND (reference sequence). This CDR3 spans 14 amino acids. Trimming cost V 3 bases and J 5 bases; bases outside gene matches: 3. CDR3 loop: CASSIGTGATEAFF. CDR3 nucleotides: TGTGCCAGTAGTATCGGGACAGGGGCAACTGAAGCTTTCTTT.

This sequence joins TRBV6-5 and TRBJ2-3; TRBD2 matches 9 bases. V dropped 5 bases and J dropped 1; count of bases not matched to a gene: 4. The CDR3 spans 15 residues. Germline CDR1 MNHEY, CDR2 SVGAGI. The CDR3 DNA follows: TGTGCCAGCAGTGGGACTAGCTTCGGCACAGATACGCAGTATTTT. This translates into CASSGTSFGTDTQYF.

The chain carries TRBV18 and TRBJ1-6; TRBD1 might be the D (6 bases). CDR1 KGHSH and CDR2 LQKENI come from the germline V gene. The ends were cut back, 4 bases at V and 12 bases at J, with 16 bases in the middle. This CDR3 spans 14 amino acids. For the CDR3, the DNA is TGTGCCAGCTCACTTCGGGACATCTCGAAACCCCTCCACTTT. Translating gives CASSLRDISKPLHF.

The gene calls are TRBV5-6 and TRBJ2-1, with 8 bases identical to TRBD1. This CDR3 has 16 amino acids. J lost 4 bases, V lost 3 bases, and 9 bases had no gene match. The germline CDR1 and CDR2 sequences are SGHDT and YYEEEE. CDR3 residues: CASSSTGGTKYNEQFF. The CDR3 nucleotides read TGTGCCAGCAGCTCTACAGGGGGAACAAAGTACAATGAGCAGTTCTTC.

V usage is TRBV5-1 and J usage is TRBJ2-7, with 7 positions matching TRBD1. This CDR3 is built from 15 residues. V lost 1 base, J lost 4 bases, and 8 bases stayed unmatched. CDR1 is SGHRS, CDR2 YFSETQ, per germline. In DNA, the CDR3 is TGCGCCAGCAGCTTGAGAACAGGGGCTCCTTACGAGCAGTACTTC. It codes for CASSLRTGAPYEQYF.

The J gene is TRBJ2-7, the V gene TRBV9; 9 bases fit TRBD2. The CDR3 runs to 16 residues. Per the germline V gene, CDR1 is SGDLS and CDR2 is YYNGEE. The junction had 9 bases not matched to a gene; V was cut back by 3 bases and J by 2 bases. The CDR3 reads CASSAEGGGATYEQYF. CDR3 DNA sequence: TGTGCCAGCAGCGCGGAGGGCGGGGGGGCAACCTACGAGCAGTACTTC.

The chain carries TRBV7-2 and TRBJ2-7; D is perhaps TRBD1 (5 bases). From germline, CDR1 is SGHTA and CDR2 FQGNSA. The CDR3 sequence is 15 residues long. Deletions cut 1 base from V and 0 bases from J, with 10 bases between. The CDR3 region has the DNA TGTGCCAGCAGCTTAGGAACAGGCAGCTCCTACGAGCAGTACTTC. Residues: CASSLGTGSSYEQYF.

CDR3 protein: CASSGGQGFWVEQYF. The CDR3 nucleotides are TGTGCCAGCTCCGGGGGACAGGGGTTCTGGGTCGAGCAGTACTTC. The chain joins TRBV27 to TRBJ2-7; TRBD1 matches 10 bases. Per the germline V gene, CDR1 is MNHEY and CDR2 is SMNVEV (reference sequence). The CDR3 has 15 amino acids. The ends lost 8 bases at V and 6 bases at J; junction bases unmatched: 13.

This chain links TRBV9 with TRBJ1-2; D is unclear. Germline values: CDR1 SGDLS, CDR2 YYNGEE. This CDR3 is 13 amino acids long. The V gene lost 3 bases and the J gene lost 6 bases, with 12 bases spanning the gap. CDR3 in DNA: TGTGCCAGCAGCGCATGGGAGGTGGATGGCTACACCTTC. It specifies CASSAWEVDGYTF.

V and J are TRBV5-1 and TRBJ1-1; TRBD1 agrees at 8 bases. The ends lost 3 bases at V and 4 bases at J; junction bases unmatched: 5. Germline V gene lookup returns CDR1 SGHRS and CDR2 YFSETQ. This CDR3 has 14 residues. The CDR3 coding sequence is TGCGCCAGCAGCTCGGACAGGGAGGGCACTGAAGCTTTCTTT. This encodes CASSSDREGTEAFF.

In its sample, this clone was seen a few times. The chain couples TRBV7-8 to TRBJ1-1, with D unresolved. The V gene lost 0 bases and the J gene lost 6 bases, with 17 bases spanning the gap. The CDR3 extends over 16 amino acids. Looked up from germline, CDR1 is SGHVS and CDR2 is FQNEAQ. CDR3 sequence reads: CASSLAVLAGRAEAFF. Written as DNA, the CDR3 is TGTGCCAGCAGCTTAGCGGTATTGGCAGGCCGAGCTGAAGCTTTCTTT.

The chain has TRBV5-1 and TRBJ2-7, with 8 positions matching TRBD1. V shed 4 bases, J shed 3 bases, and the junction held 6 bases outside the gene matches. Germline CDR1 reads SGHRS; CDR2 reads YFSETQ. The CDR3 totals 14 residues. The DNA of the CDR3 is TGCGCCAGCAGCCGCACAGGGGGTATCTACGAGCAGTACTTC. Amino acids: CASSRTGGIYEQYF.